Only one count was recorded for the clone carrying this T cell receptor (beta chain). Antigen specificity is unknown. This sample was included in a study of cytomegalovirus exposure and HLA in healthy donors. Study conclusions and caveats: According to a later analysis, donors in an Asian-associated ancestry cluster reportedly had fewer N-insertions than the 666-donor mean. The classifier reportedly diagnosed cytomegalovirus status with high specificity and sensitivity. Evidence from a later analysis indicated that most CMV-associated TCR beta chains looked HLA-restricted.

In the PCR, 60 Vbeta and 13 Jbeta primers were used. Clones were read by immunoSEQ multiplex PCR, and TCRdb kept only the in-frame ones, dropping some. Of more than 150,000 clones in the sample, more than 75% were seen once. The CDR3 extends over 15 amino acids. Germline CDR1 and CDR2: SGDLS and YYNGEE. With 3 bases clipped from V and 4 bases from J, the junction kept 8 bases outside the gene matches. The sequenced material came from PBMCs. The source of this sequence is a woman in her 30s in good health and CMV-seropositive. V gene TRBV9 combines with J gene TRBJ2-5, with 8 bases identical to TRBD1. DNA of the CDR3: TGTGCCAGCAGCGCCGCCACAGGGGGAGGAGAGACCCAGTACTTC. Its protein product is CASSAATGGGETQYF.